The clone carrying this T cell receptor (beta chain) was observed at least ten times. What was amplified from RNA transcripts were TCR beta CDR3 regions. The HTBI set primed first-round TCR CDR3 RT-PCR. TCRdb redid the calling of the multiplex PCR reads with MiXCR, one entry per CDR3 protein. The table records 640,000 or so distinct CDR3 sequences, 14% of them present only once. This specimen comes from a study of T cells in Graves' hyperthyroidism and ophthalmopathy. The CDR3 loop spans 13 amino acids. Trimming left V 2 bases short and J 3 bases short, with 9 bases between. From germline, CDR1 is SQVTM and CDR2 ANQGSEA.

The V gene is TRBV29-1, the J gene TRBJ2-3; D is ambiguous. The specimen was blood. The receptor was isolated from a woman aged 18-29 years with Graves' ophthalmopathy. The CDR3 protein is CSVESPQTDTQYF. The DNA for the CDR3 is TGCAGCGTTGAATCCCCACAGACAGATACGCAGTATTTT.